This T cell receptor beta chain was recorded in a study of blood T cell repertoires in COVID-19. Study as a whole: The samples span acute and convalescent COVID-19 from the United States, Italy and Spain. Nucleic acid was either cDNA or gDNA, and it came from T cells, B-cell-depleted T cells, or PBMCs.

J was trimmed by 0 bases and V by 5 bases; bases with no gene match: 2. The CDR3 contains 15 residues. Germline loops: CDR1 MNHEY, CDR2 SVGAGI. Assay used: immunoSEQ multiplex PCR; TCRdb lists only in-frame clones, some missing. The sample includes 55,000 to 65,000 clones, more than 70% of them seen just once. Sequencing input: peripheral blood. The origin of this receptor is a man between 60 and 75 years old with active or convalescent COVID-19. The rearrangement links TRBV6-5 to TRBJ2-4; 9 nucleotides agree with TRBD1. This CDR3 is CASSMDRGAKNIQYF. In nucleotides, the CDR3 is TGTGCCAGCAGTATGGACAGGGGAGCCAAAAACATTCAGTACTTC.